Here is one T cell receptor beta chain with its context. Its specific antigen is unknown. No much larger clonotype is one base removed from it; base qualities were not supplied. This entry comes from a study of blood T cell repertoires in COVID-19 (dated by TCRdb to 2020 to 2022). In the study overall: For ImmuneRACE Cohort 3, a participant was defined as recovered based on two consecutive negative NP/OP PCR tests, clearance by a healthcare professional, or resolution of symptoms. Samples covering the acute and convalescent phases of COVID-19 were provided by collaborators in the United States, Italy and Spain. Deeply sampled blood TCRbeta repertoires from subjects exposed to, actively infected with, or recovered from COVID-19 were included in the dataset. The samples were drawn from the first 160 participants of the ongoing ImmuneRACE study and from roughly 1,300 subjects provided by 6 global collaborators. Where HLA class I and class II types were available, the types were taken from metadata supplied by the sample provider, not from assay-based typing. The repertoires were released in a freely available public database intended as a resource for research on the immune response to SARS-CoV-2. The sample metadata nearly always contained a de-identified subject ID, COVID-19 status, age in years and sex. The prospective study material was composed of cDNA or gDNA derived from T cells, B-cell-depleted T cells, or PBMCs. General conclusions and limits of the study: Clinical and demographic metadata were provided uncurated, with the amount varying by source and participant.

TCRbeta CDR3 regions were amplified from genomic DNA using the immunoSEQ Assay, a bias-controlled multiplex PCR. Concerning the study's data processing: The number of nucleated cells in each sample was estimated from the amplification of reference gene primers within the assay. To quantify the absolute abundance of each unique TCRbeta CDR3 rearrangement, sequence reads were collapsed and filtered. For each sample, productive Simpson clonality was calculated as the square root of Simpson's diversity index across productive rearrangements. TCRdb carries this immuneACCESS record with in-frame sequences only. Its versions omit some clonotypes, under half of them owing to an unresolved V gene in the studies checked, with the rest unexplained. Clonal size and the V and J genes are those of that table, whereas D and trimming came from the DNA. The sample table holds fewer than 200,000 clones, of which roughly 86% were seen once. Under 30% of the sample rests with the top ten.

Participants in the prospective study were enrolled through a virtual design, were aged 18 to 89 years, and lived in roughly 24 United States geographic areas. In the prospective study, cohorts were assigned on the basis of participant-reported clinical history obtained from a screening survey and a study questionnaire. Each participant in the prospective study had whole blood, serum and a nasopharyngeal or oropharyngeal swab collected by mobile phlebotomists. Prospective study participants could optionally give additional blood draws and questionnaires over an approximately 2-month period. Before DNA extraction, prospective study blood samples were shipped either frozen or at room temperature. From a lookup of the germline V gene, CDR1 and CDR2 are SGHDT and YYEEEE. The CDR3 measures 14 amino acids from cysteine to phenylalanine. Of all the DNA, just the CDR3 is kept, 42 bases in frame from base 1. At the junction V is shortened by 3 bases and J by 3 bases, with 13 bases in between.

Sequenced material: PBMCs or T cells enriched from blood (not recorded which). This clonotype was obtained from a woman aged 40 to 50 in a cohort exposed to, infected with or recovered from COVID-19 (not recorded which). The rearrangement combines TRBV5-6 with TRBJ2-7; TRBD2 could be the D gene, as 7 bases match. The DNA is TGTGCCAGCAGCTGGCGGGGGCAGAACTACGAGCAGTACTTC. This sequence encodes CASSWRGQNYEQYF.